Below, one TCR beta chain is given with its context. Its specificity is unknown. PCR involved 60 Vbeta and 13 Jbeta primers. Only in-frame clones appear in the TCRdb table, and some are missing; sequencing was by immunoSEQ multiplex PCR. Recorded for this sample: some 72,000 clones. V dropped 6 bases and J dropped 8 bases, with 16 bases sitting between them. CDR1 and CDR2 from the germline V gene are MNHNS and SASEGT. CDR3 length equals 13 residues. The data belong to a study of cytomegalovirus exposure and HLA in healthy donors. Overall study results and limits: In most subjects, TCR beta sequences reportedly gave accurate predictions of HLA-A and HLA-B alleles. Donor immune exposure was known only as CMV serostatus.

This sequence joins TRBV6-1 and TRBJ1-2, with D perhaps matching TRBD1 (5 bases). The sample consisted of PBMCs. The source of this sequence is a man between 35 and 55 years old in good health and CMV-seronegative. CDR3 in DNA: TGTGCCAGCAGCCTCTGGGGAGGGGACGGCTACACCTTC. Amino acid sequence: CASSLWGGDGYTF.